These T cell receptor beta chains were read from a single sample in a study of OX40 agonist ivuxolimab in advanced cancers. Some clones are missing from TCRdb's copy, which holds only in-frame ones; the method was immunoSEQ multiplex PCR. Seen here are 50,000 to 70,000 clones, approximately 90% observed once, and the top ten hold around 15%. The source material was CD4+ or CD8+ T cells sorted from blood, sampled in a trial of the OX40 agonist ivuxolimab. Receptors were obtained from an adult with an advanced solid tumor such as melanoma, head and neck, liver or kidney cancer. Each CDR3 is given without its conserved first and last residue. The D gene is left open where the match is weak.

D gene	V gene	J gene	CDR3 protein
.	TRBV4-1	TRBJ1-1	ASSLGPNTEAF
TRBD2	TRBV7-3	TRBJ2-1	ASSFTTSGYNEQF
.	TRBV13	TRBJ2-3	ASSSRLQDTQY
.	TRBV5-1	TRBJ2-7	ASSFSRVNLMYEQY
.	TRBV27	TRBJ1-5	ASSPTGLNQPQH
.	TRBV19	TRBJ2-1	ASSITGSGYNEQF
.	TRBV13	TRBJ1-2	ASSPDQVHRGYT
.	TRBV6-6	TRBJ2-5	ASSYSQGSRETQY
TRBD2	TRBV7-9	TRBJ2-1	ASSSPLSGSSYNEQF
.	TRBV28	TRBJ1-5	ATRAPEGNQPQH
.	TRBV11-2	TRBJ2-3	ASSLFVEAGLNTQY
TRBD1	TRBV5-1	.	ASSSGTGNEQY
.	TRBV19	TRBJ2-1	ASSWSGAGYNEQF
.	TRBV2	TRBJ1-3	ASLSSGNTIY
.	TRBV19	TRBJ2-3	ASSTLSAGDTQY
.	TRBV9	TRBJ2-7	ASSPDWAPTYEQY
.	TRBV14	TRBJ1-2	ASSHTDNYGYT
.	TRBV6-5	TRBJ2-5	ASSYSGPKETQY
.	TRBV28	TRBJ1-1	ASSARGNTEAF
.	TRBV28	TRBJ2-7	ASRTPAASRSYEQY
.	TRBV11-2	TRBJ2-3	ASSFKRSTDTQY
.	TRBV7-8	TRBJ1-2	ASSSWGGQSNYGYT
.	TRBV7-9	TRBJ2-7	ASSLEERFWYEQY
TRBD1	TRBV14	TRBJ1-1	ASSQGTGSTAF
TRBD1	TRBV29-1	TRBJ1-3	SVEDETTGAGNTIY
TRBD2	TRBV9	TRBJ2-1	ASTPGGRAHNEQF